This T cell receptor beta chain derives from a study of OX40 agonist ivuxolimab in advanced cancers. The CDR3 totals 12 residues. Germline V gene data show CDR1 as MGHDK and CDR2 as SYGVNS. V was cut by 4 bases and J by 3 bases, with 7 bases left in between. Assay used: immunoSEQ multiplex PCR; TCRdb lists only in-frame clones, some missing. The sample includes tens of thousands of clones, about 84% seen only once; the top ten take about 0.4%. The sequence derives from an adult with an advanced solid tumor such as melanoma, head and neck, liver or kidney cancer. The V and J genes are TRBV25-1 and TRBJ2-7; a possible D gene is TRBD2 (5 bases). Material: CD4+ or CD8+ T cells sorted from blood, obtained in a trial of the OX40 agonist ivuxolimab. In nucleotides, the CDR3 is TGTGCCAGCAGTGGGGAGAACTACGAGCAGTACGTC. It is translated as CASSGENYEQYV.